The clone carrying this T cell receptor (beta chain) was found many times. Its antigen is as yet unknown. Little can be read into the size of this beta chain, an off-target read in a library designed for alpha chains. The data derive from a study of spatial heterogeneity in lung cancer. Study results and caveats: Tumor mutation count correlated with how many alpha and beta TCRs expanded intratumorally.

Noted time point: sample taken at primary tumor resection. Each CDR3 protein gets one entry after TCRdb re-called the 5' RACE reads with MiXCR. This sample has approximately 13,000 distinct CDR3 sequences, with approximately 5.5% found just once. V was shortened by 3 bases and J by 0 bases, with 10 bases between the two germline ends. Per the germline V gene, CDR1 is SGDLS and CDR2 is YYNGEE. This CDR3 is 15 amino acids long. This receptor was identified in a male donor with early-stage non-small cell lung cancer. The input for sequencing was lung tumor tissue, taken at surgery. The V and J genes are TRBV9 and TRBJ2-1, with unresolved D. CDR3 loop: CASSARTFSYNEQFF. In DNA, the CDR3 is TGTGCCAGCAGCGCGAGGACCTTCTCCTACAATGAGCAGTTCTTC.